The 13 T cell receptor beta chains below come from one sample, sequenced in a study of T cells after yellow fever vaccination. TCRdb processed the 5' RACE reads anew with MiXCR; each CDR3 protein has one entry. The table has about 580,000 distinct CDR3 sequences, roughly a sixth seen once. The specimen was PBMCs, collected less than 6 days after the first yellow fever vaccination. The origin of the receptors is a man aged 18 to 29 who received the YFV17D yellow fever vaccine.

V and J are TRBV19 and TRBJ2-5; 14 positions match TRBD2. Germline V gene data show CDR1 as LNHDA and CDR2 as SQIVND (reference sequence). V dropped 3 bases and J dropped 2; count of bases not matched to a gene: 5. CDR3 size: 17 residues. CDR3: CASSIGTSGGFQETQYF. CDR3 coding DNA: TGTGCCAGTAGTATTGGGACTAGCGGGGGATTTCAAGAGACCCAGTACTTC.

This clonotype was detected a few times. The genes are TRBV6-2 or TRBV6-3 and TRBJ2-7, with TRBD2 identical over 7 bases. Germline CDR1 MNHEY, CDR2 SVGEGT. The CDR3 is 17 residues long. Germline trimming cut 5 bases from V and 2 bases from J; bases unmatched to any gene: 15. CDR3 in DNA: TGTGCCAGCAGTACGCCACTGGGGAGGGCCAACACCTACGAGCAGTACTTC. Amino acids: CASSTPLGRANTYEQYF.

This clonotype was counted a few times. V gene TRBV6-5 combines with J gene TRBJ2-4; the D gene could be TRBD1 or TRBD2 (6 bases each). The length of the CDR3 is 15 residues. Trimming pared 0 bases from V and 9 bases from J, leaving 15 bases between. The V gene's germline CDR1 is MNHEY and CDR2 SVGAGI. The CDR3 region is CASSYSDWGASIQYF. CDR3 nucleotide sequence: TGTGCCAGCAGTTACTCGGACTGGGGGGCAAGCATTCAGTACTTC.

Concerning this clonotype: The junction differs from germline at one of its ends, possibly a read error. The rearrangement links TRBV29-1 to TRBJ2-1; tentatively, D is TRBD1 or TRBD2 (6 bases each). This CDR3 comprises 13 residues. Looked up from germline, CDR1 is SQVTM and CDR2 is ANQGSEA. The CDR3 DNA follows: TGCAGCGGTGAAGGTAGGGGGAGGAATGAGCAGTTCTTC. Amino acids: CSGEGRGRNEQFF.

This clonotype was counted between two and nine times. The chain uses TRBV5-1 and TRBJ2-1; 7 nucleotides line up with TRBD1. V dropped 7 bases and J dropped 2; count of bases not matched to a gene: 9. CDR3 length: 15 residues. The germline gives CDR1 SGHRS, CDR2 YFSETQ. The CDR3 DNA reads TGCGCCAGCGGATCCGGAGACAGGGCCTACAATGAGCAGTTCTTC. Its translation: CASGSGDRAYNEQFF.

In DNA, the CDR3 is TGTGCCAGCAGTGAACGCGCGGGGAGCTCCTACGAGCAGTACTTC. This gives the protein CASSERAGSSYEQYF. The genes are TRBV2 and TRBJ2-7; TRBD2 is a possible D gene (6 bases). The CDR3 spans 15 residues. The germline V gene has CDR1 SNHLY and CDR2 FYNNEI. V was pared by 2 bases and J by 0 bases, with 11 bases between. Using reference TRBV2 and TRBJ2-7 for the parts outside the CDR3, the full variable domain is EPEVTQTPSHQVTQMGQEVILRCVPISNHLYFYWYRQILGQKVEFLVSFYNNEISEKSEIFDDQFSVERPDGSNFTLKIRSTKLEDSAMYFCASSERAGSSYEQYFGPGTRLTVT.

This chain uses TRBV18 with TRBJ2-1; D unresolved. The germline V and J ends were trimmed by 0 bases and 4 bases, with 10 bases remaining between them. This CDR3 contains 15 residues. Germline assignment: CDR1 KGHSH and CDR2 LQKENI. For the CDR3, the DNA is TGTGCCAGCTCACCACCGCTGCAGGTTTACAATGAGCAGTTCTTC. Amino acid sequence: CASSPPLQVYNEQFF.

This clonotype was detected a few times. V and J are TRBV9 and TRBJ1-1; no clear D. This CDR3 is 13 amino acids long. The ends were cut back, 0 bases at V and 8 bases at J, with 11 bases in the middle. Germline CDR1 and CDR2: SGDLS and YYNGEE. CDR3 residues: CASSVDGVLEAFF. The CDR3 DNA follows: TGTGCCAGCAGCGTAGACGGGGTTTTAGAAGCTTTCTTT.

In its sample, this clonotype was seen a few times. The genes are TRBV5-6 and TRBJ1-2; weak D call: TRBD1 (6 bases). Per germline, CDR1 SGHDT and CDR2 YYEEEE. CDR3 length: 13 amino acids. The ends were cut back, 5 bases at V and 6 bases at J, with 14 bases in the middle. CDR3: CASSRNRVDGYTF. DNA of the CDR3: TGTGCCAGCAGTCGTAACAGGGTTGATGGCTACACCTTC.

This clonotype was found a few times. The rearrangement links TRBV11-2 to TRBJ1-5; perhaps TRBD1 as D (6 bases). Germline lookup yields CDR1 SGHAT and CDR2 FQNNGV. V was trimmed by 4 bases and J by 7 bases, leaving 17 bases between them. The CDR3 has 15 amino acids. This CDR3 reads CASSSVQGAGQPQHF. The CDR3 bases are TGTGCCAGCAGCTCAGTACAGGGTGCTGGGCAGCCCCAGCATTTT.

This rearrangement joins TRBV20-1 to TRBJ1-2; tentative D call: TRBD1 (5 bases). This CDR3 region has 13 residues. V lost 5 bases and J lost 4, with 14 bases in between. The germline CDR1 and CDR2 sequences are DFQATT and SNEGSKA (reference sequence). The CDR3 here is CSADPGQGYGYTF. CDR3 nucleotides: TGCAGTGCTGACCCGGGTCAGGGCTATGGCTACACCTTC.

The chain recombines TRBV7-9 with TRBJ2-7; tentative D call: TRBD1 (6 bases). V lost 5 bases, J lost 0 bases, and 17 bases lay in between. The CDR3 loop spans 16 amino acids. Per germline, CDR1 SEHNR and CDR2 FQNEAQ (reference sequence). The DNA for the CDR3 is TGTGCCAGCAGCCCAGGGGCCGAAAAAAACTCCTACGAGCAGTACTTC. Protein sequence: CASSPGAEKNSYEQYF.

CDR3 nucleotides: TGTGCCAGCACCTTTTGGGGGGGCTATAAGAATGAGCAGTTCTTC. Protein: CASTFWGGYKNEQFF. This chain connects TRBV5-5 to TRBJ2-1; maybe TRBD2 (7 bases). Per the germline V gene, CDR1 is SGHKS and CDR2 is YYEKEE (reference sequence). V lost 6 bases and J 7 bases, leaving 20 bases between the germline ends. This CDR3 is built from 15 residues.